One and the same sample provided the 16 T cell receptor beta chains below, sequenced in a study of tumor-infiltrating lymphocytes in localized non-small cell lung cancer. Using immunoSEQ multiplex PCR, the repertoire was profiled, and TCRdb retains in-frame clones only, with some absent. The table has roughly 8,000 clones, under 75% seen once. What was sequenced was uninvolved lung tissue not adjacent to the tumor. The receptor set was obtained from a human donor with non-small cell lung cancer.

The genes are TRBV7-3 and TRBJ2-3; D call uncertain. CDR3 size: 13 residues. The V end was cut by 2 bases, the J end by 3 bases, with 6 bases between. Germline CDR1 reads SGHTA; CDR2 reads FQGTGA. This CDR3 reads CASSLDLTDTQYF. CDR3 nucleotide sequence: TGTGCCAGCAGCTTAGATCTAACAGATACGCAGTATTTT.

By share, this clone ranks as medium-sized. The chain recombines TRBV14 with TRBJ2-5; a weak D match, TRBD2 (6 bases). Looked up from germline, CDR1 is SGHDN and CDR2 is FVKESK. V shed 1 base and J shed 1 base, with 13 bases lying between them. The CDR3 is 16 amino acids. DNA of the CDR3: TGTGCCAGCAGCCAAGTTCGGGGACTCTTCCAAGAGACCCAGTACTTC. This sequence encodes CASSQVRGLFQETQYF. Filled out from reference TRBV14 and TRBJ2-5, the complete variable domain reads EAGVTQFPSHSVIEKGQTVTLRCDPISGHDNLYWYRRVMGKEIKFLLHFVKESKQDESGMPNNRFLAERTGGTYSTLKVQPAELEDSGVYFCASSQVRGLFQETQYFGPGTRLLVL.

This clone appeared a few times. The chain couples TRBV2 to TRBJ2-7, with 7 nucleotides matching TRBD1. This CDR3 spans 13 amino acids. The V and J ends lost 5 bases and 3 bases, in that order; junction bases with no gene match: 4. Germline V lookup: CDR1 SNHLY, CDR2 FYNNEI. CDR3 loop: CASSSGTDYEQYF. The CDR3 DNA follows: TGTGCCAGCAGTTCCGGGACAGACTACGAGCAGTACTTC.

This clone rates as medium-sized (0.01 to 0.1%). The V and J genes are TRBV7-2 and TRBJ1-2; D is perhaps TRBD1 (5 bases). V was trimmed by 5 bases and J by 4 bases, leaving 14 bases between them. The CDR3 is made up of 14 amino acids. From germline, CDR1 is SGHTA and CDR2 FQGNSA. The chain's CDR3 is CASSAAGATYGYTF. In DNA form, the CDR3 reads TGTGCCAGCAGCGCCGCCGGGGCCACCTATGGCTACACCTTC. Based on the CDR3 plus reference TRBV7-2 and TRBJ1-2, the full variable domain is GAGVSQSPSNKVTEKGKDVELRCDPISGHTALYWYRQSLGQGLEFLIYFQGNSAPDKSGLPSDRFSAERTGGSVSTLTIQRTQQEDSAVYLCASSAAGATYGYTFGSGTRLTVV.

The DNA of the CDR3 is TGCGCCAGCAGTGACCCCGGACGGAACTCCTACAATGAGCAGTTCTTC. It translates to CASSDPGRNSYNEQFF. The chain combines TRBV10-1 with TRBJ2-1, with D uncertain. Between the trimmed V and J ends, which lost 3 bases and 0 bases, there was a span of 12 bases. CDR3 length: 16 residues. CDR1 is WNHNN, CDR2 SYGVQD, per germline (reference sequence).

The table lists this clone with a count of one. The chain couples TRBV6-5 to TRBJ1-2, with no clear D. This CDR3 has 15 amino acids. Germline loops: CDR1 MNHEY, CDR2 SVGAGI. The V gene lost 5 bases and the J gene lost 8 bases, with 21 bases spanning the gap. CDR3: CASSPHPQVLRGYTF. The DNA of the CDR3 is TGTGCCAGCAGTCCGCACCCCCAGGTATTGCGGGGCTACACCTTC.

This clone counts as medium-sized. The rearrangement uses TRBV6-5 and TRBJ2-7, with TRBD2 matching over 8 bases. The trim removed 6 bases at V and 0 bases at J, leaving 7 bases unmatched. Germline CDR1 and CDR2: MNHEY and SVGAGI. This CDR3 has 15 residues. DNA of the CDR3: TGTGCCAGCAGGCAACCGGGGGGGAGCTCCTACGAGCAGTACTTC. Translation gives CASRQPGGSSYEQYF.

DNA of the CDR3: TGTGCCAGTGAGGGGCAGGCACTCACTGAAGCTTTCTTT. It specifies CASEGQALTEAFF. The chain couples TRBV19 to TRBJ1-1; D possibly corresponds to TRBD1 (5 bases). Germline V CDR1 and CDR2: LNHDA, SQIVND (reference sequence). V lost 8 bases to trimming and J lost 4 bases, with 14 bases between them. The CDR3 totals 13 residues.

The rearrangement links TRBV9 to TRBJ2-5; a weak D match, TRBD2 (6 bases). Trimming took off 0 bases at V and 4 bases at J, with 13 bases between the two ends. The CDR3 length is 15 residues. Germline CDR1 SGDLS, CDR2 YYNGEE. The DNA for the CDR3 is TGTGCCAGCAGCGTAGGTTCTCGGCGGGGAGAGACCCAGTACTTC. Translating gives CASSVGSRRGETQYF.

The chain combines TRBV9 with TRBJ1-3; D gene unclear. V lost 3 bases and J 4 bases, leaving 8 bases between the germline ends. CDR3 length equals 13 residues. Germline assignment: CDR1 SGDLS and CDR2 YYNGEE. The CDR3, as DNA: TGTGCCAGCAGCGGGGAGGGAGGAAACACCATATATTTT. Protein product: CASSGEGGNTIYF.

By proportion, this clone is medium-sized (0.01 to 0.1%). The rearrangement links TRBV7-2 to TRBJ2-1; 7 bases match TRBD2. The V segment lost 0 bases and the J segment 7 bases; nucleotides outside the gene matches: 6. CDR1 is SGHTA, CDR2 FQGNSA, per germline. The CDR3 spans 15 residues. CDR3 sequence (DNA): TGTGCCAGCAGCTTAGCTCCGGGGGGATTGAATGAGCAGTTCTTC. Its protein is CASSLAPGGLNEQFF.

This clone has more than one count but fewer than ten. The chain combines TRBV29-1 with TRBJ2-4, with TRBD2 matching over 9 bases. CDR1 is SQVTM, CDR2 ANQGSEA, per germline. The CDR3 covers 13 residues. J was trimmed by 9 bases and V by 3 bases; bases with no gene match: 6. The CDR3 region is CSVEGLAGTIQYF. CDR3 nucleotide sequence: TGCAGCGTTGAGGGACTAGCAGGAACCATTCAGTACTTC.

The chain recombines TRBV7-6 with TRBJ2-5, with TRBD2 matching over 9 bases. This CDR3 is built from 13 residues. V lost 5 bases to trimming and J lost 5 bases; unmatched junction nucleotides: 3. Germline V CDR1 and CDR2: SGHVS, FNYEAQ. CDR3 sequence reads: CASSLGLAETQYF. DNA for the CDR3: TGTGCCAGCAGCCTCGGACTAGCGGAGACCCAGTACTTC. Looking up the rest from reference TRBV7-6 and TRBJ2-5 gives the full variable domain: GAGVSQSPRYKVTKRGQDVALRCDPISGHVSLYWYRQALGQGPEFLTYFNYEAQQDKSGLPNDRFSAERPEGSISTLTIQRTEQRDSAMYRCASSLGLAETQYFGPGTRLLVL.

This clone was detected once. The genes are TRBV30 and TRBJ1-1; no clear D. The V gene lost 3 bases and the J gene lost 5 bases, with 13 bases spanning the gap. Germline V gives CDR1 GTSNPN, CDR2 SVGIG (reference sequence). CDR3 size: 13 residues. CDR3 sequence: CAWSLVRETEAFF. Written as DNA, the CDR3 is TGTGCCTGGAGCCTTGTTAGGGAAACTGAAGCTTTCTTT.

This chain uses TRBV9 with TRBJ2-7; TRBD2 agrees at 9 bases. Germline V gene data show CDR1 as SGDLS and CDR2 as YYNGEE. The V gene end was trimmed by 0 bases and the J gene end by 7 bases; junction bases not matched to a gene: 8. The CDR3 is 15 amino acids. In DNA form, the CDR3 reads TGTGCCAGCAGCGTAGGGCCTAGCGGGGAGGGAGAGCAGTACTTC. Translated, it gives CASSVGPSGEGEQYF. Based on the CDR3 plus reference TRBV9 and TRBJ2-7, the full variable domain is DSGVTQTPKHLITATGQRVTLRCSPRSGDLSVYWYQQSLDQGLQFLIQYYNGEERAKGNILERFSAQQFPDLHSELNLSSLELGDSALYFCASSVGPSGEGEQYFGPGTRLTVT.

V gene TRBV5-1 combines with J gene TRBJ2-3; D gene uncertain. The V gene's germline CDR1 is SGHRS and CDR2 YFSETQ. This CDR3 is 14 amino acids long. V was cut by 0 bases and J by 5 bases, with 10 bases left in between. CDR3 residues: CASSLAELRDTQYF. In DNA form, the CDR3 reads TGCGCCAGCAGCTTGGCGGAACTCCGAGATACGCAGTATTTT.